The entry that follows covers one T cell receptor (beta chain) sequence. The CDR3 is 14 residues long. Trimming took off 1 base at V and 0 bases at J, with 5 bases between the two ends. Germline CDR1 and CDR2: LNHDA and SQIVND (reference sequence). This entry is derived from a study of technical replicates of blood from a handful of donors. The repertoire was sequenced with immunoSEQ multiplex PCR; TCRdb's copy has only in-frame clones and lacks some. The sample lists 75,000 to 100,000 clones, about 95% seen once, with more than 0.2% in the top ten. V usage is TRBV19 and J usage is TRBJ2-3, with D possibly matching TRBD1 (5 bases). The source of this sequence is a human donor in good health. The sample was T cells isolated from PBMCs. CDR3 protein: CASSIGQSTDTQYF. In DNA, the CDR3 is TGTGCCAGTAGTATAGGACAGAGCACAGATACGCAGTATTTT.